This T cell receptor beta chain was captured by sequencing in a study of blood T cell repertoires in COVID-19. Germline loops: CDR1 MRHNA, CDR2 SNTAGT. V dropped 2 bases and J dropped 10; count of bases not matched to a gene: 6. CDR3 length: 14 amino acids. The table lists this clone with a few counts. Libraries were prepared by immunoSEQ multiplex PCR; TCRdb keeps only in-frame clonotypes and omits some of them. The repertoire holds a few hundred thousand clones, roughly 85% seen once, with approximately 7.9% in the top ten. The sample consisted of peripheral blood. This chain uses TRBV6-4 with TRBJ1-1, with 11 bases lining up with TRBD1. The source is a human donor in a cohort sampled during active COVID-19. CDR3 DNA: TGTGCCAGCAGTGACGGCCCCGGGACAGGGGGAGCTTTCTTT. Its protein product is CASSDGPGTGGAFF.